This is a list of T cell receptor beta chains from one sample in a study of T cell responses to AZD1222 COVID-19 vaccine. Sequenced by immunoSEQ multiplex PCR; TCRdb stores in-frame clones only, minus some. The sample carries some 120,000 clones, 85% to 95% recorded once. Sequenced material: peripheral blood, taken on day 0 of AZD1222 vaccination. These receptors were collected from an adult in good health. CDR3s include the opening cysteine and the closing phenylalanine or tryptophan. Fields, in order: CDR3 protein, CDR3 DNA, clone size, J gene, D gene, V gene. A D gene is named only where the DNA matches it firmly. Size is stated for part of the rows, as once, few or many counts, or as a class when the clone is expanded.

cdr3_aa: CASSITGGSYEQYF; cdr3_nt: TGTGCCAGTAGTATCACCGGGGGCTCATACGAGCAGTACTTC; clone_size: once; j_call: TRBJ2-7; d_call: .; v_call: TRBV19
cdr3_aa: CASSVAGQGNTIYF; cdr3_nt: TGTGCCAGCAGCGTCGCAGGACAAGGAAACACCATATATTTT; clone_size: .; j_call: TRBJ1-3; d_call: .; v_call: TRBV9
cdr3_aa: CAISDVSGSLYEQYF; cdr3_nt: TGTGCCATCAGTGACGTTAGCGGGAGTTTATACGAGCAGTACTTC; clone_size: .; j_call: TRBJ2-7; d_call: TRBD2; v_call: TRBV10-3
cdr3_aa: CAWAAENIQYF; cdr3_nt: TGTGCCTGGGCAGCCGAAAACATTCAGTACTTC; clone_size: .; j_call: TRBJ2-4; d_call: .; v_call: TRBV30
cdr3_aa: CASKEGQGRTEAFF; cdr3_nt: TGCGCCAGCAAAGAGGGACAGGGCCGAACTGAAGCTTTCTTT; clone_size: .; j_call: TRBJ1-1; d_call: TRBD1; v_call: TRBV10-2
cdr3_aa: CASSQAPGSRVNQPQHF; cdr3_nt: TGCGCCAGCAGCCAAGCTCCCGGCAGCAGGGTGAATCAGCCCCAGCATTTT; clone_size: once; j_call: TRBJ1-5; d_call: .; v_call: TRBV4-1
cdr3_aa: CASRREAGPFSYEQYF; cdr3_nt: TGTGCCAGCAGGAGGGAAGCAGGGCCCTTCTCCTACGAGCAGTACTTC; clone_size: .; j_call: TRBJ2-7; d_call: .; v_call: TRBV2
cdr3_aa: CASSQEGYTQYF; cdr3_nt: TGCGCCAGCAGCCAAGAGGGGTATACGCAGTATTTT; clone_size: .; j_call: TRBJ2-3; d_call: .; v_call: TRBV4-1
cdr3_aa: CASSVSSYEQYF; cdr3_nt: TGTGCCAGCAGTGTGAGCTCCTACGAGCAGTACTTC; clone_size: .; j_call: TRBJ2-7; d_call: .; v_call: TRBV2
cdr3_aa: CASSQRSGTGYLNGYTF; cdr3_nt: TGTGCCAGCAGCCAACGTTCCGGGACAGGTTATCTCAATGGCTACACCTTC; clone_size: once; j_call: TRBJ1-2; d_call: TRBD1; v_call: TRBV14
cdr3_aa: CSVEDLSARGGYTF; cdr3_nt: TGCAGCGTTGAAGATTTATCCGCTCGCGGTGGCTACACCTTC; clone_size: .; j_call: TRBJ1-2; d_call: .; v_call: TRBV29-1
cdr3_aa: CASSSTSGSYEQYF; cdr3_nt: TGTGCCAGCAGCTCTACTAGCGGATCCTACGAGCAGTACTTC; clone_size: .; j_call: TRBJ2-7; d_call: TRBD2; v_call: TRBV7-8
cdr3_aa: CASSLNWIRGYEQYF; cdr3_nt: TGTGCCAGCAGCTTAAATTGGATTAGGGGCTACGAGCAGTACTTC; clone_size: .; j_call: TRBJ2-7; d_call: .; v_call: TRBV11-2
cdr3_aa: CASSRLGVQYHYEQYF; cdr3_nt: TGTGCCAGCAGCCGATTAGGGGTACAGTACCACTACGAGCAGTACTTC; clone_size: once; j_call: TRBJ2-7; d_call: .; v_call: TRBV14
cdr3_aa: CASSFGDGYTF; cdr3_nt: TGTGCCAGCAGTTTCGGCGATGGCTACACCTTC; clone_size: .; j_call: TRBJ1-2; d_call: .; v_call: TRBV28
cdr3_aa: CASSPGTGDFYEQYF; cdr3_nt: TGTGCCAGCTCACCCGGGACAGGGGACTTCTACGAGCAGTACTTC; clone_size: .; j_call: TRBJ2-7; d_call: TRBD1; v_call: TRBV18
cdr3_aa: CASRVMTGAYEQYF; cdr3_nt: TGTGCCAGCAGGGTGATGACAGGGGCCTACGAGCAGTACTTC; clone_size: .; j_call: TRBJ2-7; d_call: TRBD1; v_call: TRBV28
cdr3_aa: CASKEGAHTGELFF; cdr3_nt: TGTGCCAGCAAAGAGGGGGCCCACACCGGGGAGCTGTTTTTT; clone_size: .; j_call: TRBJ2-2; d_call: TRBD1; v_call: TRBV28
cdr3_aa: CASSSLLAGGSYNEQFF; cdr3_nt: TGCGCCAGCAGTTCGCTATTAGCGGGAGGGTCCTACAATGAGCAGTTCTTC; clone_size: once; j_call: TRBJ2-1; d_call: TRBD2; v_call: TRBV5-1
cdr3_aa: CASSQAGGGSSYNEQFF; cdr3_nt: TGTGCCAGCAGCCAGGCCGGCGGGGGGAGCTCCTACAATGAGCAGTTCTTC; clone_size: .; j_call: TRBJ2-1; d_call: TRBD2; v_call: TRBV4-2
cdr3_aa: CASSKGAYEQYF; cdr3_nt: TGTGCCAGCAGCAAAGGCGCCTACGAGCAGTACTTC; clone_size: .; j_call: TRBJ2-7; d_call: .; v_call: TRBV21-1
cdr3_aa: CASLRDSSYEQYF; cdr3_nt: TGTGCCAGTTTGCGGGACAGCTCCTACGAGCAGTACTTC; clone_size: .; j_call: TRBJ2-7; d_call: .; v_call: TRBV28